The clone carrying this TCR beta chain was found once. This sample was included in a study of blood T cell repertoires in COVID-19. Study overall: Sources were T cells, B-cell-depleted T cells, or PBMCs; the material itself was cDNA or gDNA.

The CDR3 spans 13 residues. Per the germline V gene, CDR1 is SGHDT and CDR2 is YYEEEE. Deletions cut 4 bases from V and 2 bases from J, with 9 bases between. Sequencing used immunoSEQ multiplex PCR; TCRdb keeps in-frame clones, though not all of them. This table has approximately 130,000 clones, 60% to 85% appearing once. Sample: peripheral blood. The sequence derives from a man older than 75 with acute or convalescent COVID-19. This sequence joins TRBV5-6 and TRBJ2-5; D not resolved. The DNA of the CDR3 is TGTGCCAGCAGCCTGTGGCCTCAAGAGACCCAGTACTTC. Translating gives CASSLWPQETQYF.